The next 15 T cell receptor beta chains were all read from a single sample in a study of blood T cell repertoires in COVID-19. The method was immunoSEQ multiplex PCR; TCRdb's version includes in-frame clones alone and lacks a portion of them. The table includes a few hundred thousand clones, 88% detected once. The specimen was peripheral blood. Receptor source: a man between 50 and 59 years old with COVID-19, enrolled during active disease.

V usage is TRBV15 and J usage is TRBJ2-1; 8 bases are a match to TRBD2. Unmatched junction bases numbered 5, after V lost 0 bases and J lost 1 base. Germline CDR1 and CDR2: LNHNV and YYDKDF (reference sequence). There are 17 residues in the CDR3. The CDR3 DNA reads TGTGCCACCAGCAGAGAATTCGGCGGGAGGTCCTACAATGAGCAGTTCTTC. It specifies CATSREFGGRSYNEQFF.

The chain uses TRBV10-3 and TRBJ1-2; 8 bases match TRBD1. V lost 6 bases and J lost 7; bases outside the gene matches: 10. This CDR3 comprises 14 residues. Germline CDR1 reads ENHRY; CDR2 reads SYGVKD. This chain's CDR3 is CAIREPGGAIGYTF. The CDR3, as DNA: TGTGCCATCAGAGAACCAGGGGGCGCGATTGGCTACACCTTC.

V usage is TRBV10-1 and J usage is TRBJ1-1; D is perhaps TRBD1 (5 bases). Trimming pared 0 bases from V and 9 bases from J, leaving 11 bases between. The CDR3 spans 13 residues. CDR1 and CDR2 from the germline V gene are WNHNN and SYGVQD (reference sequence). In nucleotides, the CDR3 is TGCGCCAGCAGTGAGTCGGGGGGGTATAAAGCTTTCTTT. Translated, it gives CASSESGGYKAFF.

The gene calls are TRBV19 and TRBJ2-3, with TRBD1 matching 8 bases. This CDR3 contains 20 residues. Germline values: CDR1 LNHDA, CDR2 SQIVND (reference sequence). After removal of 6 bases from V and 0 bases from J, the junction contained 20 bases not matched to a gene. CDR3 sequence (DNA): TGTGCCAGTAGCACCAGAGGACAGGTGGAAACAGGGGGTAGCACAGATACGCAGTATTTT. It encodes CASSTRGQVETGGSTDTQYF.

The chain couples TRBV2 to TRBJ2-5; the match to TRBD2 covers 10 bases. Germline V CDR1 and CDR2: SNHLY, FYNNEI. V shed 4 bases and J 6 bases; nucleotides not matched to a gene: 8. This CDR3 has 15 amino acids. The CDR3 reads CASSVLAGAAQTQYF. The CDR3 DNA follows: TGTGCCAGCAGTGTTCTAGCGGGAGCAGCTCAGACCCAGTACTTC. Full variable domain (outside the CDR3, taken from reference TRBV2 and TRBJ2-5): EPEVTQTPSHQVTQMGQEVILRCVPISNHLYFYWYRQILGQKVEFLVSFYNNEISEKSEIFDDQFSVERPDGSNFTLKIRSTKLEDSAMYFCASSVLAGAAQTQYFGPGTRLLVL.

This clone was seen only once. The chain has TRBV5-1 and TRBJ2-3; D is possibly TRBD2 (6 bases). Germline CDR1 and CDR2: SGHRS and YFSETQ. This CDR3 has 15 amino acids. Trimming took 0 bases from V and 0 from J, leaving 8 bases between them. CDR3: CASSLVGTSTDTQYF. The CDR3 nucleotides are TGCGCCAGCAGCTTGGTAGGGACTAGCACAGATACGCAGTATTTT.

This chain connects TRBV3-1 (or the pseudogene TRBV3-2) to TRBJ1-3; 7 bases are a match to TRBD1. Trimming took 4 bases from V and 2 from J; bases not matched to a gene: 5. Germline-derived CDR1 and CDR2 are LGHDT and YNNKEL (reference sequence). CDR3 length: 15 amino acids. This CDR3 reads CASSLDRVTGNTIYF. Written as DNA, the CDR3 is TGTGCCAGCAGCCTAGACAGGGTAACTGGAAACACCATATATTTT.

The chain is built from TRBV5-5 and TRBJ2-2; TRBD1 matches at 8 bases. The CDR3 consists of 15 residues. After removal of 4 bases from V and 5 bases from J, the junction contained 7 bases not matched to a gene. Germline V CDR1 and CDR2: SGHKS, YYEKEE (reference sequence). The CDR3 bases are TGTGCCAGCAGCGTGACAGGGGCTTGGACCGGGGAGCTGTTTTTT. It is translated as CASSVTGAWTGELFF.

This chain connects TRBV5-1 to TRBJ1-4, with TRBD1 as a possible D gene (6 bases). V was cut by 4 bases and J by 2 bases, with 21 bases left in between. Per germline, CDR1 SGHRS and CDR2 YFSETQ. The CDR3 totals 18 residues. The CDR3 loop is CASSRGGGAVRTNEKLFF. Written as DNA, the CDR3 is TGCGCCAGCAGCCGGGGTGGGGGGGCCGTGAGGACTAATGAAAAACTGTTTTTT.

The chain uses TRBV24-1 and TRBJ2-1, with TRBD2 matching 9 bases. Looked up from germline, CDR1 is KGHDR and CDR2 is SFDVKD. The CDR3 sequence is 18 residues long. The J segment lost 2 bases and the V segment lost 4 bases, leaving 11 bases of the junction unmatched. CDR3 nucleotides: TGTGCCACCAGTGAAGGTAGCGGGAGCGGAGTTGCCTACAATGAGCAGTTCTTC. Amino acids: CATSEGSGSGVAYNEQFF.

The rearrangement links TRBV5-4 to TRBJ2-5; 9 nucleotides line up with TRBD2. The CDR3 contains 15 residues. With 0 bases clipped from V and 5 bases from J, the junction kept 5 bases outside the gene matches. Per the germline V gene, CDR1 is SGHNT and CDR2 is YYREEE (reference sequence). The CDR3 here is CASSLDLAGAETQYF. The CDR3 DNA reads TGTGCCAGCAGCTTGGATTTAGCGGGAGCGGAGACCCAGTACTTC.

CDR3: CASSLLGSTDTQYF. In DNA form, the CDR3 reads TGTGCCAGCAGCTTACTAGGAAGCACAGATACGCAGTATTTT. The rearrangement joins TRBV11-3 to TRBJ2-3; D gene uncertain. Germline V gene data show CDR1 as SGHNT and CDR2 as YENEEA. The CDR3 sequence is 14 residues long. V was cut by 2 bases and J by 0 bases, with 6 bases left in between. Full variable domain (missing parts from reference TRBV11-3 and TRBJ2-3): EAGVVQSPRYKIIEKKQPVAFWCNPISGHNTLYWYLQNLGQGPELLIRYENEEAVDDSQLPKDRFSAERLKGVDSTLKIQPAELGDSAVYLCASSLLGSTDTQYFGPGTRLTVL.

V gene TRBV24-1 combines with J gene TRBJ2-7; tentative D call: TRBD1 (5 bases). The CDR3 consists of 12 residues. The germline V gene encodes CDR1 KGHDR and CDR2 SFDVKD. V lost 10 bases and J 4 bases, leaving 13 bases between the germline ends. The DNA for the CDR3 is TGTGCCACGGTGTGGGGCCCGTACGAGCAGTACTTC. Protein sequence: CATVWGPYEQYF.

The chain has TRBV5-1 and TRBJ2-7; tentatively, D is TRBD1 (5 bases). CDR3 length equals 14 residues. Germline loops: CDR1 SGHRS, CDR2 YFSETQ. Between the trimmed V and J ends, which lost 5 bases and 4 bases, there was a span of 16 bases. The CDR3 loop is CASSGAGFGYEQYF. For the CDR3, the DNA is TGCGCCAGCAGTGGGGCAGGGTTTGGGTACGAGCAGTACTTC.

V is TRBV6-6 and J is TRBJ1-2, with D perhaps TRBD1 (5 bases). Looked up from germline, CDR1 is MNHNY and CDR2 is SVGAGI (reference sequence). Trimming stripped 5 bases from V and 5 bases from J, with 9 bases between. The CDR3 is made up of 12 amino acids. CDR3 bases: TGTGCCAGCAGTCCGGGGGAGTATGGCTACACCTTC. It codes for CASSPGEYGYTF.